This T cell receptor beta chain was profiled in a study of T cell responses to AZD1222 COVID-19 vaccine. Study at large: Analysis merged second doses at about 4 or about 12 weeks.

A note on this clone: Its matching antigen is unknown.

CDR3 length: 14 residues. From germline, CDR1 is SGHNT and CDR2 YENEEA. V trimming: 5 bases; J trimming: 8 bases; junction bases outside the gene matches: 8. Assay: immunoSEQ multiplex PCR; the TCRdb copy retains only in-frame clones and omits some. The data hold 180,000 or so clones, with roughly 92% observed a single time. Study results and caveats: Unmutated variant regions are reportedly the target of nearly half of TCRs that are spike-specific. Most donors were white British, females outnumbered males, and clonal diversity was possibly underestimated. Dominant CD4 TCR responses targeted spike regions 160-218 and 743-854.

This chain links TRBV11-3 with TRBJ2-1, with 8 bases fitting TRBD1. The receptor was derived from an adult in good health. This specimen consisted of peripheral blood, obtained on day 0 of AZD1222 vaccination. CDR3 amino acids: CASSPWTGKDEQFF. CDR3 nucleotide sequence: TGTGCCAGCAGCCCTTGGACAGGGAAGGATGAGCAGTTCTTC.